This TCR beta chain is from a study of cytomegalovirus exposure and HLA in healthy donors. Only in-frame clones appear in the TCRdb table, and some are missing; sequencing was by immunoSEQ multiplex PCR. The data contain 250,000 to 350,000 clones, 86% of them singletons. Findings and caveats of the study: Later, an analysis found that TCR clusters from the first cohort tended to co-occur in the approximately 130 validation repertoires. Among TCR beta chains, those listed as cytomegalovirus-associated numbered some 160.

In germline, CDR1 is LGHNA, CDR2 YNFKEQ. The ends were cut back, 1 base at V and 3 bases at J, with 13 bases in the middle. The CDR3 loop spans 15 amino acids. To note about this clone: Its target is unknown.

The sample taken for sequencing was PBMCs. This chain connects TRBV4-2 to TRBJ2-7, with D perhaps TRBD1 (6 bases). The receptor was derived from a woman aged 18-30 years in good health and CMV-seronegative. CDR3 amino acids: CASSQVGQGIYEQYF. For the CDR3, the DNA is TGTGCCAGCAGCCAAGTAGGTCAGGGGATCTACGAGCAGTACTTC.